One sample yielded the 27 T cell receptor beta chains listed below, sequenced in a study of regulatory T cells in long-lasting Graves disease. Time point described: persistent/refractory GD, antithyroid drugs over 5 years with positive TRAb. RNA isolated from PBMCs was used to make the TCR library. According to the study, TCR beta libraries were built with iRepertoire HTBI primers and CDR3-region Arm-PCR. Each CDR3 protein gets one entry after TCRdb re-called the multiplex PCR reads with MiXCR. This table has about 470,000 distinct CDR3 sequences, around a fifth appearing once. The source material was peripheral blood mononuclear cells (PBMCs), sampled when the disease was refractory, from a patient treated with antithyroid drugs. These receptors were collected from a female donor with Graves disease.

Only a few counts were recorded for this clonotype. The chain links TRBV28 to TRBJ2-7, with D unresolved. V lost 3 bases, J lost 5 bases, and 11 bases lay in between. Germline assignment: CDR1 MDHEN and CDR2 SYDVKM. This CDR3 region has 13 residues. CDR3 sequence: CASSFTPIDEQYF. DNA of the CDR3: TGTGCCAGCAGTTTCACCCCGATTGACGAGCAGTACTTC.

The V call is TRBV9, the J call TRBJ2-7, with D unresolved. The length of the CDR3 is 13 residues. Trimming left V 4 bases short and J 0 bases short, with 8 bases between. Germline assignment: CDR1 SGDLS and CDR2 YYNGEE. For the CDR3, the DNA is TGTGCCAGCAGCAAGACAAGCTCCTACGAGCAGTACTTC. This translates into CASSKTSSYEQYF.

This clonotype was counted between two and nine times. The chain recombines TRBV13 with TRBJ1-5; tentatively, D is TRBD1 (6 bases). V was trimmed by 3 bases and J by 4 bases, leaving 16 bases between them. The CDR3 runs 16 residues. Germline-derived CDR1 and CDR2 are PRHDT and FYEKMQ (reference sequence). CDR3 protein: CASSFRGLGGNQPQHF. CDR3 bases: TGTGCCAGCAGCTTCCGAGGACTAGGGGGAAATCAGCCCCAGCATTTT.

This clonotype was counted many times. Germline is not matched at one junction end, which may reflect a read error. The rearrangement joins TRBV19 to TRBJ2-7; 7 nucleotides agree with TRBD1. The CDR3 extends over 13 amino acids. Germline V gene sequence: CDR1 LNHDA, CDR2 SQIVND (reference sequence). CDR3 DNA sequence: TGTGCCAGCAGTACGGGACAGACCTACGAGCAGTACTTC. Its translation: CASSTGQTYEQYF.

Only a few counts were recorded for this clonotype. V gene TRBV29-1 combines with J gene TRBJ1-5; 11 bases line up with TRBD1. V dropped 5 bases and J dropped 8; count of bases not matched to a gene: 8. The CDR3 is 14 residues long. The germline CDR1 and CDR2 sequences are SQVTM and ANQGSEA. CDR3 residues: CSVSSGQGDKPQHF. The CDR3 nucleotides are TGCAGCGTTTCCTCGGGACAGGGGGATAAGCCCCAGCATTTT.

CDR3 sequence: CSADGEVGYGYTF. CDR3 nucleotide sequence: TGCAGCGCAGATGGGGAAGTTGGCTATGGCTACACCTTC. The chain carries TRBV29-1 and TRBJ1-2; the D is unclear. The V and J ends lost 7 bases and 4 bases respectively, with 16 bases between them. CDR1 is SQVTM and CDR2 is ANQGSEA in the germline V gene. CDR3 length equals 13 residues. Complete variable domain (other parts from reference TRBV29-1 and TRBJ1-2): SAVISQKPSRDICQRGTSLTIQCQVDSQVTMMFWYRQQPGQSLTLIATANQGSEATYESGFVIDKFPISRPNLTFSTLTVSNMSPEDSSIYLCSADGEVGYGYTFGSGTRLTVV.

There are many counts of this clonotype. J is TRBJ2-2 and V is TRBV28; D may be TRBD2 (6 bases). V lost 7 bases to trimming and J lost 4 bases, with 25 bases between them. CDR3 size: 18 residues. Germline V CDR1 and CDR2: MDHEN, SYDVKM. The CDR3 reads CASTGVLGRGSSTGELFF. The CDR3 nucleotides read TGTGCCAGCACGGGAGTTTTGGGTCGAGGGAGCAGCACCGGGGAGCTGTTTTTT.

On this clonotype itself: With a much larger clone just one base away, this may be a read error. The V and J genes are TRBV28 and TRBJ2-7, with D possibly matching TRBD2 (5 bases). V was clipped by 5 bases and J by 10 bases, with 15 bases between them. CDR1 and CDR2 (germline): MDHEN, SYDVKM. CDR3 length: 12 amino acids. Written as DNA, the CDR3 is TGTGCCAGCAGTCCCCCTGGGCTAGCCCAGTACTTC. Its protein is CASSPPGLAQYF.

In its sample, this clonotype was seen once. Given a much more abundant clone one base away, this may be a read error. The chain employs TRBV15 and TRBJ1-1; D ambiguous. CDR1 LNHNV and CDR2 YYDKDF come from the germline V gene (reference sequence). The CDR3 extends over 14 amino acids. V was shortened by 9 bases and J by 1 base, with 15 bases between the two germline ends. The CDR3 is CATKALEWNTEAFF. The CDR3 DNA is TGTGCCACAAAAGCCCTTGAGTGGAACACTGAAGCTTTCTTT.

This chain joins TRBV19 and TRBJ2-1; no definite D call. The germline gives CDR1 LNHDA, CDR2 SQIVND (reference sequence). CDR3 size: 12 residues. The ends were cut back, 7 bases at V and 3 bases at J, with 7 bases in the middle. CDR3 sequence reads: CASKDGYNEQFF. CDR3 bases: TGTGCCAGTAAAGACGGCTACAATGAGCAGTTCTTC. The full variable domain, completed using reference TRBV19 and TRBJ2-1, is DGGITQSPKYLFRKEGQNVTLSCEQNLNHDAMYWYRQDPGQGLRLIYYSQIVNDFQKGDIAEGYSVSREKKESFPLTVTSAQKNPTAFYLCASKDGYNEQFFGPGTRLTVL.

The chain uses TRBV5-1 and TRBJ1-4, with 7 bases lining up with TRBD1. CDR1 is SGHRS and CDR2 is YFSETQ in the germline V gene. CDR3 length equals 15 residues. After removal of 4 bases from V and 2 bases from J, the junction contained 5 bases not matched to a gene. CDR3 loop: CASSRIRGTNEKLFF. The DNA for the CDR3 is TGCGCCAGCAGCCGGATCAGGGGGACTAATGAAAAACTGTTTTTT.

This clonotype was seen ten or more times. The chain links TRBV6-1 to TRBJ2-2; D is unclear. The V and J ends lost 6 bases and 1 base respectively, with 6 bases between them. Germline V CDR1 and CDR2: MNHNS, SASEGT. The CDR3 loop spans 13 amino acids. The CDR3 region is CASRPLNTGELFF. In DNA, the CDR3 is TGTGCCAGCAGACCGCTGAACACCGGGGAGCTGTTTTTT.

This chain joins TRBV10-3 and TRBJ2-2; TRBD2 is a possible D gene (6 bases). V lost 0 bases to trimming and J lost 0 bases, with 14 bases between them. The germline V gene encodes CDR1 ENHRY and CDR2 SYGVKD. The CDR3 runs to 18 residues. CDR3 region: CAISESGLALANTGELFF. CDR3 DNA: TGTGCCATCAGTGAGTCTGGGCTAGCGTTGGCGAACACCGGGGAGCTGTTTTTT.

This clonotype has a handful of counts. A much larger clone lies one base from this, so it may be a read error. This chain links TRBV12-5 with TRBJ2-7, with D unresolved. Looked up from germline, CDR1 is LGHNT and CDR2 is FRNRAP. There are 14 residues in the CDR3. The CDR3 spells CASGQNGHSYERYF. CDR3 coding DNA: TGTGCTAGTGGGCAGAACGGTCACTCCTACGAGCGGTACTTC.

This clonotype was observed a handful of times. This sequence joins TRBV11-2 and TRBJ2-1, with 8 bases aligning to TRBD1. The CDR3 has 17 residues. V shed 7 bases, J shed 0 bases, and the junction held 11 bases outside the gene matches. The germline V gene encodes CDR1 SGHAT and CDR2 FQNNGV. DNA for the CDR3: TGTGCCAGCAAGCAGGGGGCGGACCGTAGCTCCTACAATGAGCAGTTCTTC. Translating it yields CASKQGADRSSYNEQFF.

This clonotype was observed many times. V is TRBV12-3 or TRBV12-4 and J is TRBJ1-4; TRBD1 agrees at 7 bases. The CDR3 totals 14 residues. V was clipped by 6 bases and J by 5 bases; unmatched bases: 6. CDR3 sequence: CASSPQGFNEKLFF. The CDR3 DNA is TGTGCCAGCAGCCCACAGGGGTTCAATGAAAAACTGTTTTTT.

About this clonotype itself: At one end, the junction sequence differs from germline, possibly due to a read error. The chain uses TRBV5-1 and TRBJ1-2; D perhaps matches TRBD1 (5 bases). The CDR3 has 18 amino acids. CDR1 is SGHRS, CDR2 YFSETQ, per germline. The CDR3 DNA is TGTGCCAGCAGCTTAGCTGGGCAGGGTGAACTGCTTAACTATGGCTACACCTTC. Residues: CASSLAGQGELLNYGYTF.

This clonotype came up many times. This chain connects TRBV7-2 to TRBJ2-5, with TRBD1 identical over 7 bases. Per germline, CDR1 SGHTA and CDR2 FQGNSA. The CDR3 is 14 amino acids. The J segment lost 2 bases and the V segment lost 2 bases, leaving 2 bases of the junction unmatched. Here the CDR3 DNA reads TGTGCCAGCAGCTTAATGGGACAGCAAGAGACCCAGTACTTC. This gives the protein CASSLMGQQETQYF.

This clonotype appeared many times. V and J are TRBV12-3 or TRBV12-4 and TRBJ2-5; 9 nucleotides line up with TRBD1. This CDR3 is 17 amino acids long. With V trimmed by 5 bases and J by 2 bases, 12 bases remained unmatched. The DNA of the CDR3 is TGTGCCAGCAGTCCCTCTTTGGGGACAGGGCTACAAGAGACCCAGTACTTC. Its translation is CASSPSLGTGLQETQYF.

This clonotype was counted many times. The genes are TRBV12-3 or TRBV12-4 and TRBJ2-2; D ambiguous. Trimming removed 6 bases from V and 7 bases from J, with 12 bases in between. The CDR3 has 13 residues. The CDR3 spells CASSLLGYGELFF. The CDR3 nucleotides read TGTGCCAGCAGCCTCCTGGGTTACGGGGAGCTGTTTTTT.

This clonotype has just a few counts. The chain joins TRBV9 to TRBJ2-7; a weak D match, TRBD2 (5 bases). The CDR3 sequence is 13 residues long. V was clipped by 4 bases and J by 7 bases, with 15 bases between them. Germline CDR1 is SGDLS and CDR2 is YYNGEE. CDR3 protein: CASSPGEGSEQYF. The CDR3 nucleotides read TGTGCCAGCAGCCCTGGAGAGGGTTCAGAGCAGTACTTC.

The J gene is TRBJ2-1, the V gene TRBV28; 8 bases match TRBD1. The CDR3 has 16 amino acids. The trim removed 4 bases at V and 3 bases at J, leaving 8 bases unmatched. Germline-derived CDR1 and CDR2 are MDHEN and SYDVKM. CDR3 residues: CASSSSGTGHYNEQFF. The DNA for the CDR3 is TGTGCCAGCAGTTCCTCCGGGACAGGACACTACAATGAGCAGTTCTTC. Variable domain in full (rest from reference TRBV28 and TRBJ2-1): DVKVTQSSRYLVKRTGEKVFLECVQDMDHENMFWYRQDPGLGLRLIYFSYDVKMKEKGDIPEGYSVSREKKERFSLILESASTNQTSMYLCASSSSGTGHYNEQFFGPGTRLTVL.

This clonotype has a count of ten or more. This chain joins TRBV11-2 and TRBJ2-5; 7 bases align to TRBD1. Looked up from germline, CDR1 is SGHAT and CDR2 is FQNNGV. This CDR3 region has 15 residues. V shed 5 bases, J shed 3 bases, and the junction held 9 bases outside the gene matches. CDR3 DNA: TGTGCCAGCAGCCGCCGATCGGGGACAGAAGAGACCCAGTACTTC. Translated, it gives CASSRRSGTEETQYF.

The chain uses TRBV6-4 and TRBJ1-5; no reliable D call. The V gene lost 11 bases and the J gene lost 3 bases, with 11 bases spanning the gap. The V gene's germline CDR1 is MRHNA and CDR2 SNTAGT. This CDR3 comprises 12 residues. CDR3 coding DNA: TGTGCCTGTGGGAGGGACAATCAGCCCCAGCATTTT. This translates into CACGRDNQPQHF.

This clonotype was recorded at least ten times. This rearrangement joins TRBV28 to TRBJ1-2; D gene uncertain. The CDR3 has 17 amino acids. V was clipped by 4 bases and J by 8 bases, with 26 bases between them. In germline, CDR1 is MDHEN, CDR2 SYDVKM. The CDR3 sequence is CASSSPRSKGQYSGYTF. The DNA for the CDR3 is TGTGCCAGCAGTTCTCCTAGAAGTAAAGGGCAATATTCCGGCTACACCTTC.

The chain recombines TRBV7-9 with TRBJ2-3; unclear D gene. This CDR3 has 14 residues. The germline V gene has CDR1 SEHNR and CDR2 FQNEAQ (reference sequence). V gave up 1 base and J gave up 6 bases, with 11 bases separating them. CDR3: CASSLGSISDTQYF. In DNA form, the CDR3 reads TGTGCCAGCAGCTTAGGGAGTATTTCCGATACGCAGTATTTT.

There are many counts of this clonotype. Written as DNA, the CDR3 is TGTGCCAGCAGTACCCGTCCCCATGGAAACACCATATATTTT. This translates into CASSTRPHGNTIYF. The rearrangement uses TRBV28 and TRBJ1-3, with D unresolved. CDR1 and CDR2 (germline): MDHEN, SYDVKM. V was pared by 5 bases and J by 3 bases, with 11 bases between. This CDR3 has 14 residues.